One sample yielded the 12 T cell receptor beta chains listed below, sequenced in a study of early T cells in non-severe SARS-CoV-2 infection. MiXCR, run by TCRdb on the 5' RACE reads, gives a single entry per CDR3 protein. The sample holds 85,000 to 95,000 distinct CDR3 sequences, roughly 14% seen once. Material for sequencing was whole blood. The source is an adult who was a healthcare worker with PCR-confirmed SARS-CoV-2 infection or an uninfected control (not recorded which).

The V and J genes are TRBV6-6 and TRBJ2-1; D is possibly TRBD1 (6 bases). Germline values: CDR1 MNHNY, CDR2 SVGAGI (reference sequence). The V and J ends lost 2 bases and 13 bases respectively, with 15 bases between them. This CDR3 is 13 amino acids long. CDR3 bases: TGTGCCAGCAGTTACGGTGTACAGGGACGTCAGTTCTTC. Translating it yields CASSYGVQGRQFF.

This clonotype has a count of ten or more. This chain joins TRBV12-3 or TRBV12-4 and TRBJ1-6, with a possible D match to TRBD1 (5 bases). Trimming removed 3 bases from V and 7 bases from J, with 13 bases in between. CDR3 size: 15 residues. The chain's CDR3 is CASSFWGRENSPLHF. DNA of the CDR3: TGTGCCAGCAGTTTTTGGGGCAGGGAAAATTCACCCCTCCACTTT.

The V call is TRBV2, the J call TRBJ2-1; D gene unclear. Between the trimmed V and J ends, which lost 6 bases and 4 bases, there was a span of 16 bases. From germline, CDR1 is SNHLY and CDR2 FYNNEI. CDR3 length equals 15 residues. The CDR3 spells CASRTKGPQYNEQFF. DNA of the CDR3: TGTGCCAGCAGGACCAAGGGTCCGCAATACAATGAGCAGTTCTTC.

The rearrangement links TRBV23-1 to TRBJ1-5; a weak D match, TRBD1 (6 bases). TRBV23-1 carries the ORF label, with uncertain function. Trimming removed 0 bases from V and 4 bases from J, with 16 bases in between. The CDR3 is 17 amino acids. CDR3 DNA: TGCGCCAGCAGTCAATCGTCCAGGGGAAGAAGGAATCAGCCCCAGCATTTT. This translates into CASSQSSRGRRNQPQHF.

In its sample, this clonotype was seen many times. This sequence joins TRBV7-6 and TRBJ2-5; a weak D match, TRBD1 (6 bases). Germline values: CDR1 SGHVS, CDR2 FNYEAQ. Trimming cost V 5 bases and J 3 bases, with 13 bases left between them. The CDR3 totals 14 residues. CDR3 sequence (DNA): TGTGCCAGCAGCACCTGGGGGCCCAAAGAGACCCAGTACTTC. This gives the protein CASSTWGPKETQYF.

The CDR3 DNA sequence: TGCAGTGCCCGGACTAGTAGGCACCCGGAAGAGACCCAGTACTTC. Its translation: CSARTSRHPEETQYF. The rearrangement joins TRBV20-1 to TRBJ2-5; 7 bases fit TRBD2. The CDR3 covers 15 residues. Germline lookup yields CDR1 DFQATT and CDR2 SNEGSKA (reference sequence). The ends lost 6 bases at V and 3 bases at J; junction bases unmatched: 13.

This chain connects TRBV7-3 to TRBJ2-3; D tentatively reads TRBD1 or TRBD2 (5 bases each). CDR1 is SGHTA, CDR2 FQGTGA, per germline. The V end was cut by 3 bases, the J end by 3 bases, with 7 bases between. This CDR3 has 13 amino acids. CDR3 loop: CASSFGGTDTQYF. CDR3 bases: TGTGCCAGCAGCTTTGGGGGAACAGATACGCAGTATTTT.

The genes are TRBV18 and TRBJ2-1, with D perhaps given as TRBD1 or TRBD2 (5 bases each). The V end was cut by 4 bases, the J end by 9 bases, with 16 bases between. Per the germline V gene, CDR1 is KGHSH and CDR2 is LQKENI. CDR3 length: 14 residues. CDR3 region: CASSRDRSISEQFF. CDR3 DNA sequence: TGTGCCAGCTCACGGGACCGGTCCATTAGTGAGCAGTTCTTC.

The chain joins TRBV6-1 to TRBJ1-1; no firm D call. Germline V gene sequence: CDR1 MNHNS, CDR2 SASEGT. V lost 6 bases and J lost 11, with 13 bases in between. This CDR3 contains 11 residues. CDR3 protein: CASSKITRAFF. The CDR3 DNA is TGTGCCAGCAGCAAGATAACTCGGGCTTTCTTT.

This clonotype was detected many times. This rearrangement joins TRBV10-3 to TRBJ1-1; 9 bases line up with TRBD1. This CDR3 has 16 residues. J gave up 3 bases and V 6 bases, and 11 bases lay outside the gene matches. Germline CDR1 is ENHRY and CDR2 is SYGVKD. CDR3 sequence (DNA): TGTGCCATCAGACCCGGGACAGGGCTGGGAGACACTGAAGCTTTCTTT. Translated, it gives CAIRPGTGLGDTEAFF.

This clonotype has just one count. The chain carries TRBV6-4 and TRBJ2-3; D is uncertain. CDR1 and CDR2 (germline): MRHNA, SNTAGT. The CDR3 has 13 amino acids. Deletions cut 2 bases from V and 3 bases from J, with 6 bases between. The CDR3 nucleotides are TGTGCCAGCAGTGACAGGGTTACAGATACGCAGTATTTT. Its protein is CASSDRVTDTQYF.

This clonotype has just a few counts. The genes are TRBV7-2 and TRBJ2-2; TRBD1 is a possible D gene (6 bases). The CDR3 is made up of 13 amino acids. V gave up 2 bases and J gave up 5 bases, with 6 bases separating them. Per the germline V gene, CDR1 is SGHTA and CDR2 is FQGNSA. The CDR3 bases are TGTGCCAGCAGCTTAACAGGGACCGGGGAGCTGTTTTTT. Residues: CASSLTGTGELFF.